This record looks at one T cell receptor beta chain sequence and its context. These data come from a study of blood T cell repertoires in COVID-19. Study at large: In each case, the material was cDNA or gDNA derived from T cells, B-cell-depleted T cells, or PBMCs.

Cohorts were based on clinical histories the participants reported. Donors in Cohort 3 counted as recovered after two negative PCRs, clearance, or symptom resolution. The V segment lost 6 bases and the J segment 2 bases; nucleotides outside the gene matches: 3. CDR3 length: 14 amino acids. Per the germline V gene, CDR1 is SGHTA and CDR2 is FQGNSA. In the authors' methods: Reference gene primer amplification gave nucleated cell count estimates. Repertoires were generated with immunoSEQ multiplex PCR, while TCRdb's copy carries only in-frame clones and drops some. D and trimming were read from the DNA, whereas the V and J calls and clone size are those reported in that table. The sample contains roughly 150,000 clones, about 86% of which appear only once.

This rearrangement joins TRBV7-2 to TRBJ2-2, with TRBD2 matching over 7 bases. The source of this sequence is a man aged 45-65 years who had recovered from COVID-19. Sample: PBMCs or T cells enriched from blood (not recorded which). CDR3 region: CASRRDYNTGELFF. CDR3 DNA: TGTGCCAGCAGAAGGGACTATAACACCGGGGAGCTGTTTTTT. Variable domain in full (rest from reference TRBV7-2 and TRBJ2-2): GAGVSQSPSNKVTEKGKDVELRCDPISGHTALYWYRQSLGQGLEFLIYFQGNSAPDKSGLPSDRFSAERTGGSVSTLTIQRTQQEDSAVYLCASRRDYNTGELFFGEGSRLTVL.